A selection of T cell receptor beta chains follows, all from one sample in a study of control samples from healthy donors and cancer patients. The assay was immunoSEQ multiplex PCR, and TCRdb's table has in-frame clones only and misses some. The sample records roughly 76,000 clones, roughly 92% being singletons. Material: blood. The receptors derive from a middle-aged woman in good health. The CDR3 runs from the conserved cysteine through the conserved F or W. The D gene is left open where the match is weak. Expanded clones get a size class; other rows say once, few or many, or leave the size out.

CASSHPVEGAAGNTIYF | TGTGCCAGCAGCCATCCGGTTGAGGGGGCGGCTGGAAACACCATATATTTT | TRBV7-9 | TRBD1 | TRBJ1-3 | -
CASSIEVSRINQPQHF | TGTGCCAGTAGTATAGAAGTATCCCGTATCAATCAGCCCCAGCATTTT | TRBV19 | - | TRBJ1-5 | -
CASSPRGKTNEKLFF | TGTGCCAGCAGCCCCCGTGGAAAGACTAATGAAAAACTGTTTTTT | TRBV6-5 | - | TRBJ1-4 | -
CASSSEMGAPLHF | TGTGCCAGCAGCTCTGAAATGGGTGCACCCCTCCACTTT | TRBV11-3 | - | TRBJ1-6 | -
CASSGWDSTDTQYF | TGTGCCAGCAGCGGCTGGGACAGCACAGATACGCAGTATTTT | TRBV11-3 | - | TRBJ2-3 | -
CASSQDWGGNYGYTF | TGCGCCAGCAGCCAAGATTGGGGCGGTAACTATGGCTACACCTTC | TRBV4-1 | - | TRBJ1-2 | few
CASSEISTEDRGRAFF | TGTGCCAGCAGTGAAATTTCTACTGAGGACAGGGGAAGGGCTTTCTTT | TRBV6-1 | TRBD1 | TRBJ1-1 | -
CASSLGNEQFF | TGTGCCAGCAGCTTAGGGAATGAGCAGTTCTTC | TRBV5-4 | - | TRBJ2-1 | once
CASSLGAATSSYEQYF | TGTGCCAGCAGCTTAGGGGCAGCAACCAGCTCCTACGAGCAGTACTTC | TRBV7-6 | - | TRBJ2-7 | -
CAWIRGAREAFF | TGTGCCTGGATCCGAGGGGCTAGAGAAGCTTTCTTT | TRBV30 | - | TRBJ1-1 | -
CAISEQGDYGYTF | TGTGCCATCAGCGAACAGGGGGACTATGGCTACACCTTC | TRBV10-3 | TRBD1 | TRBJ1-2 | -
CASSLVGQDNSPLHF | TGTGCCAGCAGCTTAGTGGGACAGGATAATTCACCCCTCCACTTT | TRBV7-2 | TRBD1 | TRBJ1-6 | -
CASSFSSYTDTQYF | TGTGCCAGCAGTTTCTCCAGCTACACAGATACGCAGTATTTT | TRBV28 | - | TRBJ2-3 | -
CASFNSGNTEAFF | TGCGCCAGCTTTAACTCAGGGAACACTGAAGCTTTCTTT | TRBV10-2 | - | TRBJ1-1 | -
CASSQRPGETQYF | TGTGCCAGCAGCCAACGGCCTGGGGAGACCCAGTACTTC | TRBV11-2 | - | TRBJ2-5 | -
CASSYSASCTDTQYF | TGTGCCAGCAGTTACTCTGCCTCATGCACAGATACGCAGTATTTT | TRBV6-7 | - | TRBJ2-3 | -
CASSTSGGDETQYF | TGTGCCAGCAGCACTTCGGGGGGCGATGAGACCCAGTACTTC | TRBV11-3 | - | TRBJ2-5 | -
CASSLVLGGLFYNEQFF | TGTGCCAGCAGCTTGGTCTTAGGGGGACTCTTCTACAATGAGCAGTTCTTC | TRBV5-4 | - | TRBJ2-1 | -
CASSFSSGSGQPQHF | TGTGCCAGCAGTTTCTCCTCAGGTTCCGGCCAGCCCCAGCATTTT | TRBV6-5 | - | TRBJ1-5 | -
CASSLKAETQYF | TGTGCCAGCAGTTTGAAAGCGGAGACCCAGTACTTC | TRBV12-3/TRBV12-4 | - | TRBJ2-5 | once
CASTWTGTDYGYTF | TGTGCCAGCACTTGGACAGGGACGGACTATGGCTACACCTTC | TRBV6-5 | TRBD1 | TRBJ1-2 | -
CASSFDTNTEAFF | TGTGCCAGCAGCTTCGACACAAACACTGAAGCTTTCTTT | TRBV5-6 | - | TRBJ1-1 | -
CASSLAGDRSYEQYF | TGCGCCAGCAGCTTGGCGGGGGACAGGTCCTACGAGCAGTACTTC | TRBV5-1 | TRBD1 | TRBJ2-7 | -
CAWRTSGRRFRAGSYNEQFF | TGTGCCTGGAGAACTAGCGGGAGAAGATTCCGGGCCGGCTCCTACAATGAGCAGTTCTTC | TRBV30 | TRBD2 | TRBJ2-1 | -
CASSINLGQGSEKLFF | TGTGCCAGTAGTATAAATCTGGGACAGGGCTCGGAAAAACTGTTTTTT | TRBV19 | TRBD1 | TRBJ1-4 | -
CASMPINRDTQYF | TGTGCCAGCATGCCTATTAATCGAGATACGCAGTATTTT | TRBV6-5 | - | TRBJ2-3 | -
CASSSRQAYEQYF | TGTGCCAGCAGTTCCAGACAGGCCTACGAGCAGTACTTC | TRBV28 | - | TRBJ2-7 | -
CASSLGVGQGSEKLFF | TGTGCCAGCAGTTTAGGCGTGGGTCAGGGGAGTGAAAAACTGTTTTTT | TRBV28 | - | TRBJ1-4 | once
CASSRDPGGNQPQHF | TGTGCCAGCAGCCGGGACCCGGGGGGCAATCAGCCCCAGCATTTT | TRBV27 | - | TRBJ1-5 | -
CASSQAQGASYEQYF | TGCGCCAGCAGCCAAGCGCAGGGGGCTTCCTACGAGCAGTACTTC | TRBV4-1 | TRBD1 | TRBJ2-7 | -
CASGLTPPTLAGGPLGHEQYF | TGTGCTAGTGGTTTGACTCCCCCGACACTAGCGGGAGGCCCACTCGGCCACGAGCAGTACTTC | TRBV12-5 | TRBD2 | TRBJ2-7 | -
CASSSDRGPGNQPQHF | TGTGCCAGCAGCTCGGACAGGGGGCCGGGCAATCAGCCCCAGCATTTT | TRBV2 | TRBD1 | TRBJ1-5 | -
CASSEAPGANTEAFF | TGTGCCAGCAGTGAAGCCCCCGGGGCGAACACTGAAGCTTTCTTT | TRBV6-1 | - | TRBJ1-1 | -
CASSLARVEGYTF | TGCGCCAGCAGCTTGGCGAGGGTGGAGGGCTACACCTTC | TRBV5-1 | - | TRBJ1-2 | -
CASSLVTGGGTEAFF | TGTGCCAGCAGCTTGGTCACAGGGGGCGGCACTGAAGCTTTCTTT | TRBV5-6 | TRBD1 | TRBJ1-1 | -
CAISDRGANLGTDTQYF | TGTGCCATCAGTGACCGGGGGGCTAATTTGGGCACAGATACGCAGTATTTT | TRBV10-3 | - | TRBJ2-3 | -
CASSSQGAYGYTF | TGTGCCAGCAGTTCACAGGGGGCATATGGCTACACCTTC | TRBV27 | TRBD1 | TRBJ1-2 | -
CASSQATYEQYF | TGTGCCAGCAGCCAAGCGACCTACGAGCAGTACTTC | TRBV3-1/TRBV3-2 | - | TRBJ2-7 | -
CASSRINEQFF | TGCGCCAGCAGCCGGATCAATGAGCAGTTCTTC | TRBV5-1 | - | TRBJ2-1 | -
CASSVAPGLGSPLHF | TGTGCCAGCAGCGTAGCCCCAGGGCTAGGTTCACCCCTCCACTTT | TRBV9 | - | TRBJ1-6 | -
CASSLEFNYGYTF | TGCGCCAGCAGCTTGGAGTTCAACTATGGCTACACCTTC | TRBV5-1 | - | TRBJ1-2 | -
CASSLAGRPPQHF | TGTGCCAGCAGCTTGGCAGGGCGTCCGCCCCAGCATTTT | TRBV5-6 | - | TRBJ1-5 | -
CSVGFGRNTEAFF | TGCAGCGTTGGGTTTGGAAGGAACACTGAAGCTTTCTTT | TRBV29-1 | - | TRBJ1-1 | once
CASSKKGSGDTGELFF | TGTGCCAGCAGCAAAAAGGGTAGCGGGGACACCGGGGAGCTGTTTTTT | TRBV21-1 | - | TRBJ2-2 | -
CASTPGGGRTYEQYF | TGCGCCAGCACTCCCGGGGGGGGGAGAACCTACGAGCAGTACTTC | TRBV10-2 | TRBD2 | TRBJ2-7 | -
CASSLDGGYNEQFF | TGTGCCAGCAGCTTAGATGGGGGCTACAATGAGCAGTTCTTC | TRBV11-2 | - | TRBJ2-1 | -
CAWRSLTEGGLIGEQFF | TGTGCCTGGAGGAGTCTAACGGAGGGCGGGCTCATAGGTGAGCAGTTCTTC | TRBV30 | - | TRBJ2-1 | -
CASGRTDEQFF | TGTGCCAGCGGTAGGACCGATGAGCAGTTCTTC | TRBV7-9 | - | TRBJ2-1 | -
CASSKLSGGAGNEQFF | TGTGCCAGCAGCAAACTTAGCGGGGGGGCAGGCAATGAGCAGTTCTTC | TRBV7-2 | TRBD2 | TRBJ2-1 | -